The 25 T cell receptor beta chains given below trace back to one sample, sequenced in a study of T cell responses to AZD1222 COVID-19 vaccine. Clones were sequenced by immunoSEQ multiplex PCR, and TCRdb holds only the in-frame ones, with some missing. The table lists 95,000 to 150,000 clones, about 91% of them singletons. The sample in question was peripheral blood, obtained on day 0 of AZD1222 vaccination. These receptors were collected from an adult in good health.

The chain combines TRBV2 with TRBJ1-5; tentatively, D is TRBD1 (5 bases). Germline V gene data show CDR1 as SNHLY and CDR2 as FYNNEI. V lost 4 bases and J 3 bases, leaving 13 bases between the germline ends. The CDR3 contains 15 residues. The CDR3 is CASSGGGAPNQPQHF. DNA of the CDR3: TGTGCCAGCAGTGGTGGAGGGGCGCCCAATCAGCCCCAGCATTTT.

This clone occurred a few times. The V call is TRBV7-9, the J call TRBJ2-7; no definite D call. V was pared by 1 base and J by 6 bases, with 7 bases between. This CDR3 is 12 amino acids long. CDR1 is SEHNR and CDR2 is FQNEAQ in the germline V gene (reference sequence). CDR3 residues: CASSLVESEQYF. The CDR3 region has the DNA TGTGCCAGCAGCTTAGTGGAGTCCGAGCAGTACTTC.

This clone was observed a handful of times. This rearrangement joins TRBV20-1 to TRBJ2-7; possible D gene TRBD1, 7 bases. The CDR3 has 13 residues. Germline assignment: CDR1 DFQATT and CDR2 SNEGSKA (reference sequence). The germline V and J ends were trimmed by 3 bases and 3 bases, with 12 bases remaining between them. The CDR3 DNA reads as TGCAGTGCTAGTGTCCAGGGGGGCTACGAGCAGTACTTC. Protein: CSASVQGGYEQYF.

The chain uses TRBV5-1 and TRBJ1-2, with D hard to call. Per germline, CDR1 SGHRS and CDR2 YFSETQ. The CDR3 has 13 amino acids. V was clipped by 0 bases and J by 8 bases, with 11 bases between them. As DNA, the CDR3 is TGCGCCAGCAGCTTGGAACCGGGATTCGGCTACACCTTC. This codes for CASSLEPGFGYTF.

V usage is TRBV2 and J usage is TRBJ1-3, with no clear D. V was trimmed by 2 bases and J by 2 bases, leaving 13 bases between them. Per the germline V gene, CDR1 is SNHLY and CDR2 is FYNNEI. This CDR3 region has 16 residues. DNA of the CDR3: TGTGCCAGCAGTGAATTTCGTGGATCGGCTGGAAACACCATATATTTT. This translates into CASSEFRGSAGNTIYF.

The table lists this clone with a count of one. V and J are TRBV5-1 and TRBJ1-1, with D possibly matching TRBD1 (5 bases). Germline CDR1 reads SGHRS; CDR2 reads YFSETQ. This CDR3 has 12 residues. Trimming removed 5 bases from V and 4 bases from J, with 9 bases in between. The CDR3 protein is CASRGGTTEAFF. The CDR3 DNA follows: TGCGCCAGCAGGGGGGGGACCACTGAAGCTTTCTTT.

The J gene is TRBJ1-2, the V gene TRBV4-2; unclear D gene. V shed 1 base and J shed 7 bases, with 13 bases lying between them. In germline, CDR1 is LGHNA, CDR2 YNFKEQ. There are 14 residues in the CDR3. Written as DNA, the CDR3 is TGTGCCAGCAGCCAAGTGATTGAGGGAGGTGGCTACACCTTC. Translated: CASSQVIEGGGYTF.

The V and J genes are TRBV2 and TRBJ1-6; no firm D call. The germline CDR1 and CDR2 sequences are SNHLY and FYNNEI. CDR3 size: 14 residues. Trimming removed 6 bases at V and 7 bases at J, with 13 bases between. CDR3 loop: CASSPGSRNSPLHF. In nucleotides, the CDR3 is TGTGCCAGCAGCCCCGGGAGCCGAAATTCACCCCTCCACTTT.

This chain uses TRBV5-4 with TRBJ1-2; D may be TRBD1 (6 bases). This CDR3 is built from 14 residues. Germline assignment: CDR1 SGHNT and CDR2 YYREEE (reference sequence). Trimming removed 4 bases from V and 2 bases from J, with 12 bases in between. This chain's CDR3 is CASSQLQGNYGYTF. CDR3 DNA sequence: TGTGCCAGCAGCCAACTACAGGGCAACTATGGCTACACCTTC.

V gene TRBV24-1 combines with J gene TRBJ2-5; D possibly corresponds to TRBD1 (6 bases). The germline gives CDR1 KGHDR, CDR2 SFDVKD. The CDR3 extends over 13 amino acids. The V and J ends lost 5 bases and 3 bases respectively, with 9 bases between them. CDR3 sequence reads: CATSAAGEETQYF. Written as DNA, the CDR3 is TGTGCCACCAGTGCCGCAGGGGAAGAGACCCAGTACTTC.

The gene calls are TRBV10-2 and TRBJ2-1; 14 bases line up with TRBD2. The CDR3 consists of 16 residues. From germline, CDR1 is WSHSY and CDR2 SAAADI. V was pared by 8 bases and J by 2 bases, with 5 bases of the junction left unmatched. The CDR3 sequence is CASSGLAGATYNEQFF. In DNA, the CDR3 is TGCGCCAGCTCGGGACTAGCGGGGGCAACCTACAATGAGCAGTTCTTC.

The rearrangement links TRBV19 to TRBJ2-3; possible D gene TRBD1, 5 bases. The CDR3 extends over 13 amino acids. Germline V lookup: CDR1 LNHDA, CDR2 SQIVND (reference sequence). V dropped 4 bases and J dropped 4 bases, with 9 bases sitting between them. The CDR3 DNA reads as TGTGCCAGTAGTAACCCAGGGTCAGATACGCAGTATTTT. Translating gives CASSNPGSDTQYF.

This chain links TRBV7-2 with TRBJ1-2, with a tentative D call TRBD1 (6 bases). Germline CDR1 reads SGHTA; CDR2 reads FQGNSA. This CDR3 comprises 14 residues. V lost 3 bases and J 3 bases, leaving 11 bases between the germline ends. CDR3: CASSFPTGDYGYTF. The DNA of the CDR3 is TGTGCCAGCAGCTTCCCGACAGGAGACTATGGCTACACCTTC.

The chain uses TRBV6-6 and TRBJ1-2; 10 bases line up with TRBD1. V was clipped by 2 bases and J by 4 bases; unmatched bases: 7. Germline values: CDR1 MNHNY, CDR2 SVGAGI (reference sequence). This CDR3 contains 16 residues. CDR3 region: CASSYATGTGAYGYTF. CDR3 nucleotide sequence: TGTGCCAGCAGTTACGCTACCGGGACAGGGGCCTATGGCTACACCTTC.

The J gene is TRBJ1-2, the V gene TRBV4-1; weak D call: TRBD1 (6 bases). The CDR3 is 15 amino acids. Trimming took 5 bases from V and 6 from J, leaving 19 bases between them. CDR1 MGHRA and CDR2 YSYEKL come from the germline V gene. CDR3 in amino acids: CASSSKGGTLHGYTF. CDR3 DNA sequence: TGCGCCAGCAGCTCGAAGGGGGGGACCCTTCATGGCTACACCTTC.

The rearrangement joins TRBV9 to TRBJ2-2, with D perhaps matching TRBD2 (6 bases). V lost 3 bases and J lost 7, with 16 bases in between. This CDR3 contains 15 residues. Germline values: CDR1 SGDLS, CDR2 YYNGEE. The CDR3 is CASSDRRDEGGELFF. CDR3 nucleotides: TGTGCCAGCAGCGATCGGAGGGATGAAGGCGGGGAGCTGTTTTTT.

The V and J genes are TRBV5-1 and TRBJ1-1; perhaps TRBD1 as D (5 bases). The V gene's germline CDR1 is SGHRS and CDR2 YFSETQ. V lost 4 bases and J 4 bases, leaving 20 bases between the germline ends. The CDR3 length is 16 residues. The CDR3 region has the DNA TGCGCCAGCAGCCTGCGGGGGGTTCACTTAGGCACTGAAGCTTTCTTT. Its protein product is CASSLRGVHLGTEAFF.

This chain connects TRBV5-4 to TRBJ1-2; D gene uncertain. The CDR3 runs 13 residues. Germline values: CDR1 SGHNT, CDR2 YYREEE (reference sequence). V lost 2 bases and J lost 8, with 13 bases in between. The CDR3, as DNA: TGTGCCAGCAGCTTCTCGGGGATGGGGGGCTACACCTTC. Amino acid sequence: CASSFSGMGGYTF.

This chain connects TRBV4-1 to TRBJ1-6; 9 bases match TRBD1. The V segment lost 6 bases and the J segment 10 bases; nucleotides outside the gene matches: 10. In germline, CDR1 is MGHRA, CDR2 YSYEKL. This CDR3 has 15 residues. This CDR3 is CASRPAGTGQSPLHF. The CDR3 nucleotides are TGCGCCAGCAGACCTGCTGGGACAGGGCAATCACCCCTCCACTTT.

This chain joins TRBV27 and TRBJ1-5; TRBD1 matches at 9 bases. Germline CDR1 and CDR2: MNHEY and SMNVEV (reference sequence). The trim removed 3 bases at V and 9 bases at J, leaving 21 bases unmatched. There are 19 residues in the CDR3. CDR3 sequence reads: CASSFVNDMWTGALGPQHF. The DNA for the CDR3 is TGTGCCAGCAGTTTCGTAAACGATATGTGGACAGGGGCTTTGGGGCCCCAGCATTTT.

The chain recombines TRBV19 with TRBJ1-1, with a tentative D call TRBD1 (5 bases). Germline V gene sequence: CDR1 LNHDA, CDR2 SQIVND (reference sequence). The ends were cut back, 5 bases at V and 0 bases at J, with 10 bases in the middle. This CDR3 region has 14 residues. The CDR3 coding sequence is TGTGCCAGTAGTGCGGGACGGCTGAACACTGAAGCTTTCTTT. Protein sequence: CASSAGRLNTEAFF.

DNA of the CDR3: TGTGCCAGCAGCCTCGGGCCTCATAATGAAAAACTGTTTTTT. Amino acid sequence: CASSLGPHNEKLFF. V gene TRBV7-9 combines with J gene TRBJ1-4; no clear D gene. In germline, CDR1 is SEHNR, CDR2 FQNEAQ (reference sequence). With 5 bases removed from V and 4 bases from J, the gap between germline ends came to 11 bases. The CDR3 runs 14 residues. Full variable domain (rest looked up from reference TRBV7-9 and TRBJ1-4): DTGVSQNPRHKITKRGQNVTFRCDPISEHNRLYWYRQTLGQGPEFLTYFQNEAQLEKSRLLSDRFSAERPKGSFSTLEIQRTEQGDSAMYLCASSLGPHNEKLFFGSGTQLSVL.

This CDR3 reads CASSFGTASYEQYF. The CDR3 region has the DNA TGTGCCAGCAGCTTCGGAACGGCATCCTACGAGCAGTACTTC. The rearrangement links TRBV11-2 to TRBJ2-7; D is ambiguous. CDR3 length equals 14 residues. Germline CDR1 is SGHAT and CDR2 is FQNNGV. V was shortened by 3 bases and J by 1 base, with 10 bases between the two germline ends.

This chain uses TRBV10-2 with TRBJ1-5; D remains unclear. V lost 8 bases and J 7 bases, leaving 15 bases between the germline ends. The CDR3 loop spans 13 amino acids. Germline V gives CDR1 WSHSY, CDR2 SAAADI. The chain's CDR3 is CASGGPGGQPQHF. CDR3 nucleotides: TGCGCCAGCGGAGGACCCGGAGGACAGCCCCAGCATTTT.

The V and J genes are TRBV27 and TRBJ2-1; 7 bases are a match to TRBD2. V dropped 2 bases and J dropped 9; count of bases not matched to a gene: 4. This CDR3 has 13 residues. Looked up from germline, CDR1 is MNHEY and CDR2 is SMNVEV (reference sequence). The CDR3, as DNA: TGTGCCAGCAGTTTACAGGCGGGAGTTGAGCAGTTCTTC. Its protein is CASSLQAGVEQFF.